Sequencing of this T cell receptor beta chain was carried out in a study of CD8 T cells in ankylosing spondylitis. General study findings and limits: Among TCR beta sequences, a motif of fewer than 10 highly homologous variants appeared characteristic of ankylosing spondylitis blood. Matched synovial fluid from ankylosing spondylitis patients was reported to be enriched for disease-linked clones. Clones linked to the disease showed a CD8+ phenotype. They occurred at relatively low frequencies in peripheral blood.

V shed 3 bases and J shed 0 bases, with 3 bases lying between them. The CDR3 is 13 residues long. The germline V gene has CDR1 SGHVS and CDR2 FQNEAQ. TCRdb analysed the 5' RACE reads with MiXCR anew, one entry per CDR3 protein. The sample lists tens of thousands of distinct CDR3 sequences, approximately 5.9% occurring once. Many counts were recorded for this clonotype. The antigen is not known. This clonotype was sampled from a male donor with ankylosing spondylitis or in good health (not recorded which). The source material was blood, either unsorted or a sorted T cell fraction (not recorded which). This chain uses TRBV7-8 with TRBJ1-5; D not certain. DNA for the CDR3: TGTGCCAGCAGCTTTGATAGCAATCAGCCCCAGCATTTT. Translation gives CASSFDSNQPQHF. The whole variable domain, remainder taken from reference TRBV7-8 and TRBJ1-5, is GAGVSQSPRYKVAKRGQDVALRCDPISGHVSLFWYQQALGQGPEFLTYFQNEAQLDKSGLPSDRFFAERPEGSVSTLKIQRTQQEDSAVYLCASSFDSNQPQHFGDGTRLSIL.